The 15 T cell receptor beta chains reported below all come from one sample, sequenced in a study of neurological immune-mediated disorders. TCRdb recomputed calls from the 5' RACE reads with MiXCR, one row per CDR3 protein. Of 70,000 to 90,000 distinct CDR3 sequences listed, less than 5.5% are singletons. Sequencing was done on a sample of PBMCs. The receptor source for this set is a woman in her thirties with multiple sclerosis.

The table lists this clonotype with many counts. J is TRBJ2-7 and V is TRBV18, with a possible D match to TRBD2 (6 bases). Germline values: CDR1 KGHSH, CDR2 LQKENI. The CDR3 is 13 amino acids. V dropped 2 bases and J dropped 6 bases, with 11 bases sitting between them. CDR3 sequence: CASSPASASEQYV. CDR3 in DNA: TGTGCCAGCTCACCAGCTAGCGCTTCCGAGCAGTACGTC.

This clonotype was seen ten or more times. CDR3: CASSLLGQPNEKLFF. DNA for the CDR3: TGTGCCAGCAGCTTGTTGGGGCAGCCTAATGAAAAACTGTTTTTT. The chain recombines TRBV7-2 with TRBJ1-4; TRBD1 is a possible D gene (5 bases). The CDR3 totals 15 residues. V lost 3 bases, J lost 3 bases, and 11 bases lay in between. Per germline, CDR1 SGHTA and CDR2 FQGNSA.

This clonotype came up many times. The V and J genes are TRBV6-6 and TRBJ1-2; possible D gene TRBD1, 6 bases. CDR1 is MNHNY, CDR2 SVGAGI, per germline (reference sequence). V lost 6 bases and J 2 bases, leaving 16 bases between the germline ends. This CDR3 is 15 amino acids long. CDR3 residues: CASSLTGSGNYGYTF. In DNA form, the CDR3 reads TGTGCCAGCAGCCTTACAGGGTCGGGGAACTATGGCTACACCTTC.

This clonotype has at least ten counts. The CDR3, as DNA: TGTGCCAGCAGTAGGACAGGGCAAAGCTACTCACCCCTCCACTTT. It encodes CASSRTGQSYSPLHF. The rearrangement links TRBV27 to TRBJ1-6, with 8 bases matching TRBD1. The CDR3 totals 15 residues. The germline CDR1 and CDR2 sequences are MNHEY and SMNVEV (reference sequence). Trimming removed 5 bases from V and 10 bases from J; junction bases left unmatched: 10.

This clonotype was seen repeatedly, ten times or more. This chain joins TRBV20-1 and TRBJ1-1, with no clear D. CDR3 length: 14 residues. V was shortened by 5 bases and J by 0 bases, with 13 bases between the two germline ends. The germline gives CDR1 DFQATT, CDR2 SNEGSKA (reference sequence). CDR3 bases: TGCAGTGCTCTCCGGTCTAGTATGAACACTGAAGCTTTCTTT. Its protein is CSALRSSMNTEAFF.

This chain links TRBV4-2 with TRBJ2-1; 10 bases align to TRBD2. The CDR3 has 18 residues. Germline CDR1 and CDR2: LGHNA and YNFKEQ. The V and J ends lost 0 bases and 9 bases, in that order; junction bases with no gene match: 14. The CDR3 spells CASSQDTSGKPHEAEQFF. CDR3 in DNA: TGTGCCAGCAGCCAAGATACTAGCGGGAAGCCCCACGAGGCTGAGCAGTTCTTC.

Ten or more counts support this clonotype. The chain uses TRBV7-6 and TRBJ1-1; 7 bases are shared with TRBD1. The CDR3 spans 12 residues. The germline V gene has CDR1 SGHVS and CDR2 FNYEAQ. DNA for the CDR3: TGTGCTAGCCTAGGGGGCAACACTGAAGCTTTCTTT. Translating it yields CASLGGNTEAFF.

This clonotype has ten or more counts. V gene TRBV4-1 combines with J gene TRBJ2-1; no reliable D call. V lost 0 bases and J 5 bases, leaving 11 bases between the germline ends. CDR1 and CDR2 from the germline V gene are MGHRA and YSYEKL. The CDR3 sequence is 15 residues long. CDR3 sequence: CASSQDPGYNNEQFF. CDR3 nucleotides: TGCGCCAGCAGCCAAGATCCGGGCTATAACAATGAGCAGTTCTTC.

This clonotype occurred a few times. CDR3 coding DNA: TGCGCCAGCAGCTTGACCACAGGACTCACCGGGGAGCTGTTTTTT. Translation: CASSLTTGLTGELFF. This chain joins TRBV5-1 and TRBJ2-2; D is tentatively TRBD1 or TRBD2 (5 bases each). Germline V gene sequence: CDR1 SGHRS, CDR2 YFSETQ. The CDR3 spans 15 residues. V shed 1 base and J shed 4 bases, with 11 bases lying between them.

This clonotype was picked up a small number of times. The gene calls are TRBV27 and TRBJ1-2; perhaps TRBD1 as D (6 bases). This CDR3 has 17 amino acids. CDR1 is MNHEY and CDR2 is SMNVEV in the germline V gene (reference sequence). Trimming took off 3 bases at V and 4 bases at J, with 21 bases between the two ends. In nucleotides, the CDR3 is TGTGCCAGCAGTTTGGGGCCCATCATGGGGGCCCCCTATGGCTACACCTTC. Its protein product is CASSLGPIMGAPYGYTF.

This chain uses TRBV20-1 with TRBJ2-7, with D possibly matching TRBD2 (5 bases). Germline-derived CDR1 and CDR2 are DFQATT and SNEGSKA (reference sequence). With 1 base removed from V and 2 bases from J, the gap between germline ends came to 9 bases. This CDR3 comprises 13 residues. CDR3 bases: TGCAGTGCTAGAGGGAGCGGAGCCTACGAGCAGTACTTC. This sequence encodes CSARGSGAYEQYF.

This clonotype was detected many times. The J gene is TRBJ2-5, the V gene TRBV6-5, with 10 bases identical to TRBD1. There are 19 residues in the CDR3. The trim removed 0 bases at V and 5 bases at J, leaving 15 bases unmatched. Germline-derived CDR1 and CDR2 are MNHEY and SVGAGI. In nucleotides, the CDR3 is TGTGCCAGCAGTTACTCGCCTGGGACAGGGGAGGCCCGCGGTGAGACCCAGTACTTC. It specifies CASSYSPGTGEARGETQYF.

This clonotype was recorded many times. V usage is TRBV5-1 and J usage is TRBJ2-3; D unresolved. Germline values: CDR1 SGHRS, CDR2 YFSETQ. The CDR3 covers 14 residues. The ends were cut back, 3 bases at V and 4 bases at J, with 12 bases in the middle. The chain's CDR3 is CASSSASIADTQYF. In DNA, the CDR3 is TGCGCCAGCAGCTCCGCGTCAATTGCAGATACGCAGTATTTT.

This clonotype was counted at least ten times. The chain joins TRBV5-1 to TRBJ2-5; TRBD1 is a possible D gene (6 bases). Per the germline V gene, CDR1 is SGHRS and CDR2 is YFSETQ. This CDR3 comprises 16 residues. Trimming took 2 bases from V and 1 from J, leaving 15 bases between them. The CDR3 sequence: CASSFQGPPSQETQYF. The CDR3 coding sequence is TGCGCCAGCAGCTTCCAGGGGCCCCCGAGCCAAGAGACCCAGTACTTC.

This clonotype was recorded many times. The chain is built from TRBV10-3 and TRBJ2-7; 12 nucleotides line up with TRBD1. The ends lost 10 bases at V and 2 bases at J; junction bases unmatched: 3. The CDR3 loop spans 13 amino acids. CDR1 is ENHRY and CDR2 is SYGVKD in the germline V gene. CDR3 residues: CATGTGGAYEQYF. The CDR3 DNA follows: TGTGCCACCGGGACAGGGGGCGCCTACGAGCAGTACTTC.